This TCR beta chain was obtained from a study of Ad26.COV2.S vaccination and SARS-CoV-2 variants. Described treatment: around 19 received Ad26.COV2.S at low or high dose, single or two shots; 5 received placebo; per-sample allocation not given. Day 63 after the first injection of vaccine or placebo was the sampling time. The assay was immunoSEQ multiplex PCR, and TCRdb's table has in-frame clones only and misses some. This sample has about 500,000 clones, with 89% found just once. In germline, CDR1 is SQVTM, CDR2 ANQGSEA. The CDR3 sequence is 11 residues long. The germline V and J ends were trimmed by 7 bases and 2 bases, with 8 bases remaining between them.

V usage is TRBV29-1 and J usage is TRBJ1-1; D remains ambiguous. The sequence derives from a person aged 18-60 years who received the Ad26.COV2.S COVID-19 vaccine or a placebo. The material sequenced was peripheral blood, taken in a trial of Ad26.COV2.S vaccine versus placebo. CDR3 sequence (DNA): TGCAGCGCTACCTATAACACTGAAGCTTTCTTT. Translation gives CSATYNTEAFF.